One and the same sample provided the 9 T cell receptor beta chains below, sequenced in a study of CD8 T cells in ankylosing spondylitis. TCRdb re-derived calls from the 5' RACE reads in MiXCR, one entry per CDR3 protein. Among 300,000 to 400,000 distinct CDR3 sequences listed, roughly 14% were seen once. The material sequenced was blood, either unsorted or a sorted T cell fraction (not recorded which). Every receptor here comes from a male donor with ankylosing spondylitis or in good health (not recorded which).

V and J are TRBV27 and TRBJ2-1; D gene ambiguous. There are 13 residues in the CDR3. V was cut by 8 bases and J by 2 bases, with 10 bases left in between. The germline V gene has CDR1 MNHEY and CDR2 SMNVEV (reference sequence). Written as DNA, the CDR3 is TGTGCCAGCGTCGGGCCTACCTACAATGAGCAGTTCTTC. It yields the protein CASVGPTYNEQFF.

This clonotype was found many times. The CDR3 region is CASSDVRELQGYTF. CDR3 coding DNA: TGCGCCAGCAGCGACGTCCGGGAACTCCAGGGCTACACCTTC. The V and J genes are TRBV5-1 and TRBJ1-2; D gene ambiguous. This CDR3 contains 14 residues. Trimming took off 4 bases at V and 8 bases at J, with 18 bases between the two ends. Germline CDR1 and CDR2: SGHRS and YFSETQ.

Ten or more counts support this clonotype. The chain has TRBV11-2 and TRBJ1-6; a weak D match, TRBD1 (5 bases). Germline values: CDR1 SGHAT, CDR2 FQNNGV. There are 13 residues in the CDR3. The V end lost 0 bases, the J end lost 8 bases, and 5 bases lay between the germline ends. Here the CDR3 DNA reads TGTGCCAGCAGCTTAGACAGGGATTCACCCCTCCACTTT. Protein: CASSLDRDSPLHF.

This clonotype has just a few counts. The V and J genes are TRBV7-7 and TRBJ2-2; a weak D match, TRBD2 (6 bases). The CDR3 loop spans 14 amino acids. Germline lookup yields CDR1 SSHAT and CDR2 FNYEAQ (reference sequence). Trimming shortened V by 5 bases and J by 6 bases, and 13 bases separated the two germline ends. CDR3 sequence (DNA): TGTGCCAGCAGCCAGACTAGGGTGTCCGGGGAGCTGTTTTTT. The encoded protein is CASSQTRVSGELFF.

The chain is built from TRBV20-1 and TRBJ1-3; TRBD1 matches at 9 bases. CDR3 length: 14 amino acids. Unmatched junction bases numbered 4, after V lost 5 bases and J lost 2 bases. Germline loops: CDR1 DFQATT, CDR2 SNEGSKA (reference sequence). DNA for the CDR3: TGCAGTGCTCAACAGGGGGCGACTGGAAACACCATATATTTT. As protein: CSAQQGATGNTIYF.

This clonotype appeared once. The CDR3 spells CASSPLDRGGNQPQHF. Written as DNA, the CDR3 is TGTGCCAGCAGTCCCCTGGACAGGGGAGGCAATCAGCCCCAGCATTTT. The V and J genes are TRBV6-1 and TRBJ1-5, with 9 bases aligning to TRBD1. The ends lost 5 bases at V and 2 bases at J; junction bases unmatched: 7. The germline CDR1 and CDR2 sequences are MNHNS and SASEGT. The CDR3 is made up of 16 amino acids.

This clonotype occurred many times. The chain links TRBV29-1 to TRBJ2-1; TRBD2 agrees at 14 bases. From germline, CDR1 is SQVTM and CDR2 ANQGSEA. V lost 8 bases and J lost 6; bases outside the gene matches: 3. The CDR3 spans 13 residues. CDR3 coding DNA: TGCAGCACAGGGACTAGCGGGGGCAATGAGCAGTTCTTC. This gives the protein CSTGTSGGNEQFF.

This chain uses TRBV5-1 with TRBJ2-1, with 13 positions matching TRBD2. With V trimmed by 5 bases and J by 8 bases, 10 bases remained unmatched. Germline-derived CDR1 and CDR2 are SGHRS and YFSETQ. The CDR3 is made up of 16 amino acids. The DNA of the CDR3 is TGCGCCAGCAGAAGAGGGACTAGCGGGATTGTAGATGAGCAGTTCTTC. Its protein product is CASRRGTSGIVDEQFF. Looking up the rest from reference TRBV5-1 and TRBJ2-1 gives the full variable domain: KAGVTQTPRYLIKTRGQQVTLSCSPISGHRSVSWYQQTPGQGLQFLFEYFSETQRNKGNFPGRFSGRQFSNSRSEMNVSTLELGDSALYLCASRRGTSGIVDEQFFGPGTRLTVL.

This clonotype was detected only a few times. The CDR3 DNA follows: TGTGCCAGCAGACTTGGACTAGCGCCAACTAGCACAGATACGCAGTATTTT. Amino acids: CASRLGLAPTSTDTQYF. The V call is TRBV12-3 or TRBV12-4, the J call TRBJ2-3; 9 bases map to TRBD2. The CDR3 totals 17 residues. J was trimmed by 0 bases and V by 6 bases; bases with no gene match: 10.